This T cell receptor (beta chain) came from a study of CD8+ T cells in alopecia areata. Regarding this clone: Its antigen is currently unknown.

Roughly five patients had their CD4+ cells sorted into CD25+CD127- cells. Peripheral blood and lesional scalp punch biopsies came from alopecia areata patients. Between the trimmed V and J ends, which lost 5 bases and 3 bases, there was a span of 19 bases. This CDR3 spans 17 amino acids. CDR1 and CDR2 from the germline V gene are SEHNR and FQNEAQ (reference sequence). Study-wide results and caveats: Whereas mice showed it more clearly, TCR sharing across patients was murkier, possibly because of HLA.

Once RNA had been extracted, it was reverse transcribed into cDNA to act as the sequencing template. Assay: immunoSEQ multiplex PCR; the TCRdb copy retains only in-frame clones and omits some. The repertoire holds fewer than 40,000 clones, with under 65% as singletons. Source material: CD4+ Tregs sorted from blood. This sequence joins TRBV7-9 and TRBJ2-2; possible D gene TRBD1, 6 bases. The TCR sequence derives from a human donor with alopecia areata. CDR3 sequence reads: CASSPSGQGPHTGELFF. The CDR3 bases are TGTGCCAGCAGCCCTAGTGGTCAGGGGCCTCACACCGGGGAGCTGTTTTTT.